These 13 T cell receptor beta chains came from one sample sequenced in a study of T cell responses to AZD1222 COVID-19 vaccine. The assay was immunoSEQ multiplex PCR, and TCRdb's table has in-frame clones only and misses some. Among about 140,000 clones listed, 85% to 95% were seen once. Source: peripheral blood, taken 28 days after the second AZD1222 dose. These receptors were obtained from an adult who received the AZD1222 COVID-19 vaccine.

The chain couples TRBV4-2 to TRBJ2-7; weak D call: TRBD2 (6 bases). The germline V gene encodes CDR1 LGHNA and CDR2 YNFKEQ. The CDR3 is 15 amino acids. The V end lost 1 base, the J end lost 1 base, and 11 bases lay between the germline ends. The CDR3 loop reads CASSQVTGLSYEQYF. The CDR3 nucleotides are TGTGCCAGCAGCCAAGTAACGGGACTTTCCTACGAGCAGTACTTC.

V and J are TRBV4-2 and TRBJ1-4; D may be TRBD1 (6 bases). The length of the CDR3 is 16 residues. With 0 bases removed from V and 6 bases from J, the gap between germline ends came to 14 bases. Per germline, CDR1 LGHNA and CDR2 YNFKEQ. CDR3 sequence (DNA): TGTGCCAGCAGCCAAGAAGGGGGAAGGATAGATGAAAAACTGTTTTTT. This translates into CASSQEGGRIDEKLFF.

Comment on this clone: One junction end disagrees with the germline gene, perhaps due to a read error. This chain uses TRBV29-1 with TRBJ1-2, with TRBD1 matching over 8 bases. Germline lookup yields CDR1 SQVTM and CDR2 ANQGSEA. CDR3 length: 11 residues. The CDR3 coding sequence is TGCAGCGTTGACCAACACAGGGGGTCGGACTTC. It encodes CSVDQHRGSDF.

As to this clone: Distinct nucleotide sequences in the sample also encode this CDR3. V is TRBV18 and J is TRBJ2-7; 7 positions agree with TRBD2. V shed 3 bases and J 4 bases; nucleotides not matched to a gene: 3. CDR1 and CDR2 from the germline V gene are KGHSH and LQKENI. The CDR3 runs 13 residues. CDR3 coding DNA: TGTGCCAGCTCACCGGGACTAAATTACGAGCAGTACTTC. It translates to CASSPGLNYEQYF. Complete variable domain (other parts from reference TRBV18 and TRBJ2-7): NAGVMQNPRHLVRRRGQEARLRCSPMKGHSHVYWYRQLPEEGLKFMVYLQKENIIDESGMPKERFSAEFPKEGPSILRIQQVVRGDSAAYFCASSPGLNYEQYFGPGTRLTVT.

V is TRBV14 and J is TRBJ1-6; 8 positions agree with TRBD1. This CDR3 is built from 16 residues. Germline V gene lookup returns CDR1 SGHDN and CDR2 FVKESK. V trimming: 4 bases; J trimming: 9 bases; junction bases outside the gene matches: 11. The CDR3 here is CASSLRRTGSSSPLHF. In DNA form, the CDR3 reads TGTGCCAGCAGCCTCCGGCGGACAGGGAGTAGTTCACCCCTCCACTTT.

The chain employs TRBV5-5 and TRBJ1-6, with D perhaps TRBD1 (5 bases). The germline V and J ends were trimmed by 3 bases and 5 bases, with 12 bases remaining between them. The CDR3 spans 15 residues. CDR1 and CDR2 from the germline V gene are SGHKS and YYEKEE (reference sequence). For the CDR3, the DNA is TGTGCCAGCAGCTCTATCAGGGCGGATAATTCACCCCTCCACTTT. As protein: CASSSIRADNSPLHF.

This chain uses TRBV27 with TRBJ1-3; TRBD1 aligns across 7 bases. V was pared by 2 bases and J by 3 bases, with 1 base of the junction left unmatched. Per germline, CDR1 MNHEY and CDR2 SMNVEV (reference sequence). The CDR3 is made up of 14 amino acids. The CDR3 sequence is CASSLQGDGNTIYF. The CDR3 DNA reads as TGTGCCAGCAGTTTACAGGGGGATGGAAACACCATATATTTT.

The chain employs TRBV12-3 or TRBV12-4 and TRBJ2-2; D is perhaps TRBD1 (5 bases). The CDR3 covers 13 residues. With 7 bases removed from V and 2 bases from J, the gap between germline ends came to 8 bases. The CDR3: CASMDTNTGELFF. CDR3 in DNA: TGTGCCAGCATGGACACCAACACCGGGGAGCTGTTTTTT.

The rearrangement joins TRBV18 to TRBJ2-2; D could derive from TRBD1 or TRBD2 (6 bases each). This CDR3 contains 16 residues. CDR1 is KGHSH and CDR2 is LQKENI in the germline V gene. With 3 bases removed from V and 5 bases from J, the gap between germline ends came to 16 bases. The CDR3, as DNA: TGTGCCAGCTCACCCCCCGGGGGCCGTTCTACCGGGGAGCTGTTTTTT. Its translation: CASSPPGGRSTGELFF.

The chain uses TRBV2 and TRBJ1-2; D may be TRBD1 (5 bases). Germline values: CDR1 SNHLY, CDR2 FYNNEI. This CDR3 comprises 15 residues. The germline V and J ends were trimmed by 2 bases and 4 bases, with 14 bases remaining between them. As DNA, the CDR3 is TGTGCCAGCAGTGAACAGGGCCCCCTAGGCTATGGCTACACCTTC. It encodes CASSEQGPLGYGYTF.

The chain joins TRBV3-1 (or the pseudogene TRBV3-2) to TRBJ2-1; 7 bases fit TRBD1. Germline lookup yields CDR1 LGHDT and CDR2 YNNKEL (reference sequence). CDR3 length equals 15 residues. Trimming at V came to 6 bases and at J to 10 bases, leaving 15 bases not matched to a gene. CDR3 protein: CASRNTGVATSEQFF. CDR3 nucleotide sequence: TGTGCCAGCAGAAATACAGGGGTCGCCACCTCGGAGCAGTTCTTC.

The CDR3 coding sequence is TGCGCCAGCAGCCCGGACGACATGGCGGTTAGAAGGGGCGAGCAGTACTTC. Amino acids: CASSPDDMAVRRGEQYF. The chain combines TRBV5-1 with TRBJ2-7, with D maybe TRBD1 (5 bases). The V end was cut by 4 bases, the J end by 6 bases, with 26 bases between. Germline CDR1 and CDR2: SGHRS and YFSETQ. CDR3 length: 17 amino acids.

The chain links TRBV5-8 to TRBJ2-1; TRBD2 agrees at 14 bases. The CDR3 spans 15 residues. V shed 0 bases and J 8 bases; nucleotides not matched to a gene: 1. Germline V gene lookup returns CDR1 SGHTS and CDR2 YDEGEE. In nucleotides, the CDR3 is TGTGCCAGCAGCTTGGGACTAGCGGGGGGGGATGAGCAGTTCTTC. Residues: CASSLGLAGGDEQFF.